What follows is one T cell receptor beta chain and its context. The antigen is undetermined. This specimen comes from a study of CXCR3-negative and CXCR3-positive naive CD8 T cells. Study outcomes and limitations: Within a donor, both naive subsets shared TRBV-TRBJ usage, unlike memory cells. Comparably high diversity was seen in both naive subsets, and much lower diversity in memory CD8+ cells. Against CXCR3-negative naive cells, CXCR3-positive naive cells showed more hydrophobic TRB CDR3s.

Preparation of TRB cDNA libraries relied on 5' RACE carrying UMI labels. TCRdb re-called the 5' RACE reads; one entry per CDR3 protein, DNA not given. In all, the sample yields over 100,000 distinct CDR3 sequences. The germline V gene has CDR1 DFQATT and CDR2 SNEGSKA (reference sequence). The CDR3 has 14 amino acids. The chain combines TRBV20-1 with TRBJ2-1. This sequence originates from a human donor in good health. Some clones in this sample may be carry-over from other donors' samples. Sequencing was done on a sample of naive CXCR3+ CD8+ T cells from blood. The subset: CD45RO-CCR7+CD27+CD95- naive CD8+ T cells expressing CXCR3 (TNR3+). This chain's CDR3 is CSARSGSSYNEQFF.